The clone carrying this T cell receptor beta chain was detected only a few times. No antigen is known for it. Only in-frame clones appear in the TCRdb table, and some are missing; sequencing was by immunoSEQ multiplex PCR. The sample has around 25,000 clones; 73% are singletons. The sample comes from a study of tumor-infiltrating lymphocytes in localized non-small cell lung cancer. Points from the study as a whole: Tumor T-cell fraction was not associated with recurrence-free survival. TCRbeta sequencing showed higher T cell infiltration in tumors than uninvolved lung. Available tissue quantity limited TCR sequencing to a patient subset.

The V gene's germline CDR1 is SGHRS and CDR2 YFSETQ. The CDR3 contains 15 residues. Trimming took 3 bases from V and 5 from J, leaving 17 bases between them. Input material: lung tumor tissue. This receptor was obtained from a human donor with non-small cell lung cancer. This rearrangement joins TRBV5-1 to TRBJ2-5; the D call may be TRBD1 or TRBD2 (7 bases each). For the CDR3, the DNA is TGCGCCAGCAGCTCACAGGGGTTCGGGGGGGAGACCCAGTACTTC. It is translated as CASSSQGFGGETQYF.